This entry concerns a single T cell receptor beta chain. It lacks a known antigen. No base quality information exists; no much larger clone differs at one position. These data originate in a study of cytomegalovirus exposure and HLA in healthy donors (dated by TCRdb to about 2017). Looking at the study overall: The 500 to 700 repertoires of the first cohort and the approximately 130 validation repertoires were produced on the same platform, according to a later analysis. To predict cytomegalovirus infection status, the study combined high-throughput TCR immunosequencing, statistical association of individual TCRs with disease status, and machine learning. The study aimed to test whether signatures of past pathogen exposure could be identified by cataloging public T cell receptors. Besides the first cohort of 666 subjects, a separate validation cohort made up of some 110 different subjects was used.

The library was produced with the immunoSEQ multiplex PCR assay. From the authors' description of their analysis: To diagnose cytomegalovirus status from the catalog of TCR beta chain sequences, a statistical classification framework was built. In TCRdb, the immuneACCESS table is reduced to in-frame sequences with V and J assigned. These tables do not hold every clone; where another copy was compared, an unresolved V gene accounts for under half, and the others remain unexplained. The V and J calls and clone size come from that table; D and trimming were worked out from the DNA. In all, the sample holds roughly 250,000 clones, and nearly 90% of those were seen once. The ten largest make up 0.35% to 0.4% of the sample. Paper-wide results and their limitations: The classifier was reported to diagnose cytomegalovirus status with high specificity and sensitivity in both the original and validation cohorts. Three of the identified cytomegalovirus-associated TCR beta chains were confirmed in vitro to be specific for cytomegalovirus antigens. In the study, around 150 TCR beta chains were listed as associated with cytomegalovirus. The validation cohort had no HLA typing available for a later analysis, so co-occurrence within that cohort was assessed over all 120 or so repertoires. Across donors, most TCR sequences were observed very rarely, whereas some public TCRs were present in many individuals. The authors suggested that the approach could potentially be extended to other disease states and immunological phenotypes. Of the cluster scores, 85% to 95% were above 0 in a later analysis, which found that TCRs clustered in the first cohort also tended to co-occur in the 95 to 150 validation repertoires.

The donors belonged to the validation cohort of under 150 subjects, which was separate from the roughly 670-subject first cohort. The germline V gene (reference sequence) specifies MNHEY as CDR1 and SMNVEV as CDR2. Measured from the cysteine to the phenylalanine, the CDR3 is 14 residues long. Only the CDR3 portion is preserved as DNA: 42 bases, with reading frame beginning at the first base. V drops 4 bases and J drops 8 bases, leaving 14 bases in between. The TCR was taken from a young woman in good health and CMV-seronegative. Material for sequencing was PBMCs. This chain joins TRBV27 to TRBJ1-4, with the D gene uncertain. Here is the DNA: TGTGCCAGCAGTTGGTCCTGGGCCTCCGAAAAACTGTTTTTT. Translated, it gives CASSWSWASEKLFF.